The present TCR beta chain was sequenced within a study of shared clonotypes between healthy human individuals. Study summary: Researchers drew samples from two women and three men aged 18 to 49. Whole-study results and caveats: Measured sharing among donors was expected to vary with sequencing depth.

CD45RO-negative, CCR7-positively selected cells formed the naive CD8 fraction, excluding terminally differentiated effector memory CD45RA+ cells. All the donors were Caucasian adults who lived in Nashville, Tennessee. Produced via immunoSEQ multiplex PCR; TCRdb's table is partial and in-frame only. Of 1.5 million to 2.5 million clones in the sample, less than 95% were seen once. V shed 4 bases and J shed 2 bases, with 17 bases lying between them. The CDR3 has 16 residues. From germline, CDR1 is MGHRA and CDR2 YSYEKL. As regards this clone: The target antigen is unknown.

This chain links TRBV4-1 with TRBJ2-5, with D perhaps matching TRBD1 (6 bases). Material: naive CD8+ T cells sorted from blood. This TCR derives from a young man in good health. This CDR3 is CASSPLYWDTQETQYF. The CDR3 DNA is TGCGCCAGCAGCCCACTCTACTGGGACACACAAGAGACCCAGTACTTC.